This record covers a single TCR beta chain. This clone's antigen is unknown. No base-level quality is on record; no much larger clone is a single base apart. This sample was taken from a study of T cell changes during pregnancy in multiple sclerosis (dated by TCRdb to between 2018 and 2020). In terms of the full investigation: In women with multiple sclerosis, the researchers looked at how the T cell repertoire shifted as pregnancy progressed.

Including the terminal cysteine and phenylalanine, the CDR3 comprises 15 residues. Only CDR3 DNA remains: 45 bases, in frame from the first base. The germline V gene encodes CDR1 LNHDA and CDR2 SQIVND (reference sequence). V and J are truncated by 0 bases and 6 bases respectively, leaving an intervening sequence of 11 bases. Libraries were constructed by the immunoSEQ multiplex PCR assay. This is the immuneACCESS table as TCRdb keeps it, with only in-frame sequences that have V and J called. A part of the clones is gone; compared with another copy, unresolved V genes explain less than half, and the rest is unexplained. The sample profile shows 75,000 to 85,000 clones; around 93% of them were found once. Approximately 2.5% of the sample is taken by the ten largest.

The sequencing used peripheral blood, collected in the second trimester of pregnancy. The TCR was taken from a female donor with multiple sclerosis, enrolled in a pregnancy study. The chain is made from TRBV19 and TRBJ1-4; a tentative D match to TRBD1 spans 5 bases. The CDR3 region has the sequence CASSIEGREDEKLFF. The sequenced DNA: TGTGCCAGTAGTATAGAGGGCAGGGAGGATGAAAAACTGTTTTTT.